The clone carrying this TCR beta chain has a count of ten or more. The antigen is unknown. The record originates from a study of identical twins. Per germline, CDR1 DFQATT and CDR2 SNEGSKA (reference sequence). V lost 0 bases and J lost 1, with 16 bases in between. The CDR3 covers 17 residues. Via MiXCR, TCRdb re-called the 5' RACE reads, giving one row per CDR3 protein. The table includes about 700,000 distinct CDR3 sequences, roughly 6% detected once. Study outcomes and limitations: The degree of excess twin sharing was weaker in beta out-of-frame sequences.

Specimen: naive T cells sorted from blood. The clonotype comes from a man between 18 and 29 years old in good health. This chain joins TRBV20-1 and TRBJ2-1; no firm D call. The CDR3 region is CSARDTSYSLSYNEQFF. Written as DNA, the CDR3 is TGCAGTGCTAGAGATACATCTTACAGTCTTTCCTACAATGAGCAGTTCTTC.